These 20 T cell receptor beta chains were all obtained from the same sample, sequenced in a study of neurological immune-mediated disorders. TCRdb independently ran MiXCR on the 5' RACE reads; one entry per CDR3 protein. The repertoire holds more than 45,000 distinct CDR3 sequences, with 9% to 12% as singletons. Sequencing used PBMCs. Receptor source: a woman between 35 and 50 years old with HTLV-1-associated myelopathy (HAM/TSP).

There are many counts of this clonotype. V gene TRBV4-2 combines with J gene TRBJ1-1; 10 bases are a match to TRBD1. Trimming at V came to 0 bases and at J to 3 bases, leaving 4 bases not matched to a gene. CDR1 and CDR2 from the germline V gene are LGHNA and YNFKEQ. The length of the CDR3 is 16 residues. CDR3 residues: CASSQDPGQGDTEAFF. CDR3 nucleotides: TGTGCCAGCAGCCAAGATCCCGGACAGGGGGACACTGAAGCTTTCTTT.

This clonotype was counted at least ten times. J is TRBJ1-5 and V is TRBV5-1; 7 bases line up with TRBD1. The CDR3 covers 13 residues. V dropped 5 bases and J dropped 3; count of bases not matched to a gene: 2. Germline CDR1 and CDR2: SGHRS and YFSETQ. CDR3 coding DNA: TGCGCCAGCAGAACAGGGGTCAATCAGCCCCAGCATTTT. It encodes CASRTGVNQPQHF.

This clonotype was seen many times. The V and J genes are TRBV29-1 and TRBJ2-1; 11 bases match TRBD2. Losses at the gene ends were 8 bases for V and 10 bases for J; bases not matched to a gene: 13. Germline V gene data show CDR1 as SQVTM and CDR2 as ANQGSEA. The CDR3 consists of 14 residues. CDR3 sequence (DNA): TGCAGCACCCGGACTAGCGGGTCCGGGGGGGAGCAGTTCTTC. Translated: CSTRTSGSGGEQFF.

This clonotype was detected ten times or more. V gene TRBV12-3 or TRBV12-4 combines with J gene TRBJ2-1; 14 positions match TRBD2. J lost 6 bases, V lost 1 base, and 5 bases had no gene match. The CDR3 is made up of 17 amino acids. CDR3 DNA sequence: TGTGCCAGCAGTTTAGGGACTAGCGGGGGGTTCGTCAATGAGCAGTTCTTC. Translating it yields CASSLGTSGGFVNEQFF.

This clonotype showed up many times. The CDR3 coding sequence is TGTGCCAGCAGCTACGAGTGGACTGAAGCTTTCTTT. It translates to CASSYEWTEAFF. The V call is TRBV7-9, the J call TRBJ1-1; D is undetermined. CDR1 and CDR2 from the germline V gene are SEHNR and FQNEAQ (reference sequence). Trimming stripped 4 bases from V and 5 bases from J, with 8 bases between. The CDR3 covers 12 residues.

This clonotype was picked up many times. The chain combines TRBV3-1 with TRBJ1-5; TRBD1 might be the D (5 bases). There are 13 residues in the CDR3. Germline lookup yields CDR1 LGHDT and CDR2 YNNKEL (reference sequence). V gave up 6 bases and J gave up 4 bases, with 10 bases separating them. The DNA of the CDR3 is TGTGCCAGCAGTCGACAGTCAAATCAGCCCCAGCATTTT. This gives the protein CASSRQSNQPQHF.

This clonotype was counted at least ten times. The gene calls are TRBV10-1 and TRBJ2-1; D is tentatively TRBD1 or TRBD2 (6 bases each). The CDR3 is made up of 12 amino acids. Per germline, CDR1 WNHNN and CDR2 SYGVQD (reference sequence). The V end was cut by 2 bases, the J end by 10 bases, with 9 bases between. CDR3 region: CASSERGAEQFF. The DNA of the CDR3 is TGCGCCAGCAGTGAGAGGGGGGCCGAGCAGTTCTTC.

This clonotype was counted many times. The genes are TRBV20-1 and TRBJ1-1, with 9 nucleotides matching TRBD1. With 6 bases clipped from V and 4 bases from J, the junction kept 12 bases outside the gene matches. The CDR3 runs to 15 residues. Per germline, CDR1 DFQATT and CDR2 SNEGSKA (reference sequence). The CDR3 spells CSARSSGTGTTEAFF. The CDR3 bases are TGCAGTGCCCGTTCGTCCGGGACAGGGACCACTGAAGCTTTCTTT.

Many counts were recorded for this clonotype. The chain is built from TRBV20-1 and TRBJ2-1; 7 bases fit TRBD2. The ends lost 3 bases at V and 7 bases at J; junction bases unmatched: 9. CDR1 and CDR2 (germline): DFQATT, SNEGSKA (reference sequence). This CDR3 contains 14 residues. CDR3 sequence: CSARSPEAGNEQFF. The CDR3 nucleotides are TGCAGTGCTAGGAGTCCCGAAGCGGGGAATGAGCAGTTCTTC.

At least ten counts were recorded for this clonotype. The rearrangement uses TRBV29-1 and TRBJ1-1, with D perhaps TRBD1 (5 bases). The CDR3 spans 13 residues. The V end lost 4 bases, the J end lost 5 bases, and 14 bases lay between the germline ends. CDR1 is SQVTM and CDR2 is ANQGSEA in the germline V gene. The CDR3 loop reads CSVVGQFGTEAFF. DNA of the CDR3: TGCAGCGTTGTGGGGCAGTTTGGTACTGAAGCTTTCTTT.

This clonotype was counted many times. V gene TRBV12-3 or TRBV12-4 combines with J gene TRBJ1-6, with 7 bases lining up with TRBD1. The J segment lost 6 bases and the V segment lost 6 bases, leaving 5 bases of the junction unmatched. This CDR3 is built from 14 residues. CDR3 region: CASSNRDSNSPLHF. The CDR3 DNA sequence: TGTGCCAGCAGCAATCGGGACAGTAATTCACCCCTCCACTTT.

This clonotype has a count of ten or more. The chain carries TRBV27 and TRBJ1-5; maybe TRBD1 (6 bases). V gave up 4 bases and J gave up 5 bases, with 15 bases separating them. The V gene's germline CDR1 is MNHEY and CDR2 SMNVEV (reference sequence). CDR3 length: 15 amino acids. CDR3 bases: TGTGCCAGCAGTTCTAAAGACAGGAACTATCAGCCCCAGCATTTT. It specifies CASSSKDRNYQPQHF.

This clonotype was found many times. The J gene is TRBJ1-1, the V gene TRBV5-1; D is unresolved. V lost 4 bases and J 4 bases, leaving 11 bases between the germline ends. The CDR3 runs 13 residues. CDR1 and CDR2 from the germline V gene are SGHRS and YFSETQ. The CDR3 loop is CASSVRGGTEAFF. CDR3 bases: TGCGCCAGCAGCGTTCGAGGTGGCACTGAAGCTTTCTTT.

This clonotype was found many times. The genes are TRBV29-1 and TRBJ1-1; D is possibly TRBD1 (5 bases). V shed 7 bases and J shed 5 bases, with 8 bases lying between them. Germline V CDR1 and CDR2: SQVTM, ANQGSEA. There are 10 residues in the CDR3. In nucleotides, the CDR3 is TGCAGCGCTGGACATACTGAAGCTTTCTTT. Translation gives CSAGHTEAFF.

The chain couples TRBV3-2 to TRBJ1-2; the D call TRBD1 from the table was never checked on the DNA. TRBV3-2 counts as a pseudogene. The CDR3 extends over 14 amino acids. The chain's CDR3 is CASSRLSIRVGYTF. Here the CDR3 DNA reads TGTGCCAGCAGCCGCCTAAGTATCAGGGTTGGCTACACCTTC.

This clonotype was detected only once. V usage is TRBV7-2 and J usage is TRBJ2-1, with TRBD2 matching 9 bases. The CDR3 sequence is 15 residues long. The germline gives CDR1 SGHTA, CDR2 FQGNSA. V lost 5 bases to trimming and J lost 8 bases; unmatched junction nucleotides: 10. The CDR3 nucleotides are TGTGCCAGCAGCCTCGGGACTAGCATTATCGATGAGCAGTTCTTC. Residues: CASSLGTSIIDEQFF.

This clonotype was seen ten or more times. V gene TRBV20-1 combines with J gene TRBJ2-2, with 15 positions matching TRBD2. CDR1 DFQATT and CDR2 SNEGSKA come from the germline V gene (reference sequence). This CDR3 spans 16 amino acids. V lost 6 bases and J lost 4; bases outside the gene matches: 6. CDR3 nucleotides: TGCAGTGCGCGGCCGGGACTAGCGGGGGGCACCGGGGAGCTGTTTTTT. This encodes CSARPGLAGGTGELFF.

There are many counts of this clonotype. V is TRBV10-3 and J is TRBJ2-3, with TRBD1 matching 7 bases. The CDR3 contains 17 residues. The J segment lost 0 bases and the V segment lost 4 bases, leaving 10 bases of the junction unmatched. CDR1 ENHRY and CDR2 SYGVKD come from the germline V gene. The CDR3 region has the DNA TGTGCCATCAGTGCAAAGGGGACAGCTTATAGCACAGATACGCAGTATTTT. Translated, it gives CAISAKGTAYSTDTQYF.

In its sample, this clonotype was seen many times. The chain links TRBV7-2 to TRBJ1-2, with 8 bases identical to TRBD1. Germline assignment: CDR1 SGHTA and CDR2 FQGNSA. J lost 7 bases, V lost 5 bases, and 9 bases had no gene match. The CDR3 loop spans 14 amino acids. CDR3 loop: CASSPRDRRVGYTF. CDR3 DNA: TGTGCCAGCAGCCCGAGGGACAGGAGGGTTGGCTACACCTTC.

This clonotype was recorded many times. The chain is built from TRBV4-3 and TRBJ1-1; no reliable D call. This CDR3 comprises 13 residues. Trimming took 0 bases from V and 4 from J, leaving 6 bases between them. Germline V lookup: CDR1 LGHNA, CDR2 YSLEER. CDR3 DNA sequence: TGCGCCAGCAGCCAAGATCCGAGCACTGAAGCTTTCTTT. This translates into CASSQDPSTEAFF.